The present TCR beta chain was sequenced within a study of cytomegalovirus exposure and HLA in healthy donors. The PCR used 60 Vbeta and 13 Jbeta primers. Some clones are missing from TCRdb's copy, which holds only in-frame ones; the method was immunoSEQ multiplex PCR. The sample has about 140,000 clones, about four fifths seen once. On this clone itself: The antigen remains unidentified.

V lost 2 bases and J 5 bases, leaving 12 bases between the germline ends. Germline V lookup: CDR1 MNHEY, CDR2 SVGAGI. CDR3 length: 14 amino acids. Study results and caveats: With later analysis, a missense DCLRE1C variant became linked to TCR beta V- and J-gene trimming. Cytomegalovirus association was assigned to about 180 TCR beta chains.

The donors were healthy bone marrow donors. Sequenced: PBMCs. The origin of this receptor is a man in his forties in good health and CMV-seronegative. The chain links TRBV6-5 to TRBJ1-1; D perhaps matches TRBD1 (6 bases). The CDR3 nucleotides are TGTGCCAGCAGTTACCGCTCAGGGGAAACTGAAGCTTTCTTT. As protein: CASSYRSGETEAFF.